This T cell receptor beta chain was profiled in a study of T cells after yellow fever vaccination. This clonotype has a handful of counts. Universal primer sites and UMIs were introduced during 5'RACE template-switching synthesis of TCR cDNA. TCRdb redid the calling of the 5' RACE reads with MiXCR, one entry per CDR3 protein. There are 340,000 or so distinct CDR3 sequences in the sample; around 12% occur only once, and 2.5% to 4% lies in the top ten. The CDR3 has 16 amino acids. The V and J ends lost 4 bases and 2 bases, in that order; junction bases with no gene match: 10. Germline-derived CDR1 and CDR2 are MNHEY and SMNVEV (reference sequence).

The sequence was obtained from a man between 18 and 35 years old who received the YFV17D yellow fever vaccine. J is TRBJ1-1 and V is TRBV27; TRBD1 matches 7 bases. The material sequenced was CD4+ T cells sorted from PBMCs, taken 15 days after the yellow fever booster vaccination. The CDR3, as DNA: TGTGCCAGCAGTTCACTTCCTGGACAGGCAAACACTGAAGCTTTCTTT. It specifies CASSSLPGQANTEAFF.